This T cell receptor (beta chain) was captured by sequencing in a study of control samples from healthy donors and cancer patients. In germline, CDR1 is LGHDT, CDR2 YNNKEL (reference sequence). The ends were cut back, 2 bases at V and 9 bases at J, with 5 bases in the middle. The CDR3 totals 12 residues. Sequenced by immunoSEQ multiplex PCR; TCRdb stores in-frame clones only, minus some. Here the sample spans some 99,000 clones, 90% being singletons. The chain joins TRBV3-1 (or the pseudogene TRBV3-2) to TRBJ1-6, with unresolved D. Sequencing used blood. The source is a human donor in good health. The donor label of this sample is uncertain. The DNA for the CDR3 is TGTGCCAGCAGCCAATTCTCTTCACCCCTCCACTTT. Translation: CASSQFSSPLHF.